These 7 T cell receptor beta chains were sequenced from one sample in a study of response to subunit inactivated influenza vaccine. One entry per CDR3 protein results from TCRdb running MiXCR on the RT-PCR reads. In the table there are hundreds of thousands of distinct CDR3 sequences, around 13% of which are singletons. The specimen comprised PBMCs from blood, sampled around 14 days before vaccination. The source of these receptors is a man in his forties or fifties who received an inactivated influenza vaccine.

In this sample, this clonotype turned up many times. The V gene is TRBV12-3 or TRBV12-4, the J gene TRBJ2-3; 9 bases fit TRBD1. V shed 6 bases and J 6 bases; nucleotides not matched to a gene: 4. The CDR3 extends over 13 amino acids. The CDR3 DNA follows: TGTGCCAGCAGCCGGACAGGGGTTGATACGCAGTATTTT. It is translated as CASSRTGVDTQYF.

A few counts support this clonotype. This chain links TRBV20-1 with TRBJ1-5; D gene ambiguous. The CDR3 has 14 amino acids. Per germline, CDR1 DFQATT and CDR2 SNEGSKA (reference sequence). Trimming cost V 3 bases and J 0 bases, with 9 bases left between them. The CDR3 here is CSASPGNSNQPQHF. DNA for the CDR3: TGCAGTGCTAGTCCCGGTAATAGCAATCAGCCCCAGCATTTT.

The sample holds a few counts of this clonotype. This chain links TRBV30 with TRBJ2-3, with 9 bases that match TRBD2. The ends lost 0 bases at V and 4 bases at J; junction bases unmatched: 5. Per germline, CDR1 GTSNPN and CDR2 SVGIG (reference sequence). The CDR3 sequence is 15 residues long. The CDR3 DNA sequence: TGTGCCTGGAGTGTAGGCGGCGGGAGGGCAGATACGCAGTATTTT. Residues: CAWSVGGGRADTQYF.

CDR3 region: CASSQASWAGSYPGELFF. In DNA form, the CDR3 reads TGTGCCAGCAGCCAGGCCTCTTGGGCAGGCTCTTACCCCGGGGAGCTGTTTTTT. V gene TRBV4-2 combines with J gene TRBJ2-2; D uncertain. V lost 3 bases, J lost 6 bases, and 23 bases lay in between. The CDR3 extends over 18 amino acids. CDR1 LGHNA and CDR2 YNFKEQ come from the germline V gene.

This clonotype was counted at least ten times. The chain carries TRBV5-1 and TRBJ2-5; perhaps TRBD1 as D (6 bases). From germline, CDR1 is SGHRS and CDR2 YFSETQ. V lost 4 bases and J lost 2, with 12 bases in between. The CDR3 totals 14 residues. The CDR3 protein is CASSTGTPQETQYF. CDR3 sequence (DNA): TGCGCCAGCAGCACCGGGACACCTCAAGAGACCCAGTACTTC.

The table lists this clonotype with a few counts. The CDR3: CASSQDPGGTTDTQYF. The CDR3 nucleotides read TGTGCCAGCAGCCAGGACCCAGGGGGCACCACAGATACGCAGTATTTT. This sequence joins TRBV4-2 and TRBJ2-3, with 8 bases fitting TRBD1. The V segment lost 3 bases and the J segment 2 bases; nucleotides outside the gene matches: 7. Germline V gene data show CDR1 as LGHNA and CDR2 as YNFKEQ. The CDR3 length is 16 residues.

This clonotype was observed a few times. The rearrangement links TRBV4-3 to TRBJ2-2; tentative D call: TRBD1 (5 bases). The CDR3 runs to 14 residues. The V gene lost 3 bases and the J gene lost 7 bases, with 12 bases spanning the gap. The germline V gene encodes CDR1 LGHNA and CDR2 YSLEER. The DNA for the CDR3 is TGCGCCAGCAGCCAGAAAATCCAGGGCGGGGAGCTGTTTTTT. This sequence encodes CASSQKIQGGELFF.